A single sample gave rise to the 20 T cell receptor beta chains below, sequenced in a study of CD8 T cells in Susac syndrome. An input of about 0.45 to 1 ug of RNA was subjected to reverse transcription using random hexamers. Each CDR3 protein is one row after TCRdb ran MiXCR on the immunoSEQ multiplex PCR reads. The sample consists of about 130,000 distinct CDR3 sequences, around nine tenths of them appearing once. Sequencing was done on a sample of CD8+ T cells from PBMCs. The receptors come from a human donor with multiple sclerosis.

V and J are TRBV4-2 and TRBJ2-2; D possibly corresponds to TRBD1 (7 bases). V was pared by 5 bases and J by 5 bases, with 15 bases between. The germline V gene has CDR1 LGHNA and CDR2 YNFKEQ. CDR3 size: 15 residues. This CDR3 is CASSYQGGRTGELFF. In DNA, the CDR3 is TGTGCCAGCAGCTACCAGGGGGGCCGGACCGGGGAGCTGTTTTTT.

Here the CDR3 reads CASATGLGANVLTF. The CDR3 DNA reads as TGTGCCAGCGCCACAGGGTTAGGGGCCAACGTCCTGACTTTC. V gene TRBV6-5 combines with J gene TRBJ2-6; tentative D call: TRBD1 (6 bases). The CDR3 covers 14 residues. The V end lost 8 bases, the J end lost 4 bases, and 12 bases lay between the germline ends. From germline, CDR1 is MNHEY and CDR2 SVGAGI.

The rearrangement uses TRBV9 and TRBJ2-7; 10 bases agree with TRBD2. This CDR3 contains 15 residues. V shed 3 bases and J 1 base; nucleotides not matched to a gene: 4. Germline V gene sequence: CDR1 SGDLS, CDR2 YYNGEE. The CDR3 DNA reads TGTGCCAGCAGCGCCGGACTAGCGGTATCCTACGAGCAGTACTTC. Amino acid sequence: CASSAGLAVSYEQYF. Combining the CDR3 with reference TRBV9 and TRBJ2-7 gives the whole variable domain DSGVTQTPKHLITATGQRVTLRCSPRSGDLSVYWYQQSLDQGLQFLIQYYNGEERAKGNILERFSAQQFPDLHSELNLSSLELGDSALYFCASSAGLAVSYEQYFGPGTRLTVT.

V gene TRBV3-1 combines with J gene TRBJ2-7, with no clear D. V was clipped by 1 base and J by 4 bases, with 8 bases between them. The CDR3 is 13 residues long. CDR1 LGHDT and CDR2 YNNKEL come from the germline V gene (reference sequence). CDR3 in amino acids: CASSQGVGYEQYF. The CDR3 DNA is TGTGCCAGCAGCCAAGGTGTAGGGTACGAGCAGTACTTC.

The genes are TRBV4-2 and TRBJ2-7; a possible D gene is TRBD2 (5 bases). This CDR3 is built from 16 residues. Trimming stripped 1 base from V and 2 bases from J, with 15 bases between. Germline CDR1 reads LGHNA; CDR2 reads YNFKEQ. The CDR3 nucleotides are TGTGCCAGCAGCCAAGGAGCTTCCAGCGGCACCTACGAGCAGTACTTC. Encoded protein: CASSQGASSGTYEQYF.

The rearrangement uses TRBV6-5 and TRBJ2-1; weak D call: TRBD1 (5 bases). Germline V gene lookup returns CDR1 MNHEY and CDR2 SVGAGI. CDR3 length: 14 amino acids. Trimming took off 2 bases at V and 0 bases at J, with 5 bases between the two ends. Here the CDR3 reads CASSYDSSYNEQFF. The CDR3 DNA is TGTGCCAGCAGTTACGACAGCTCCTACAATGAGCAGTTCTTC.

The chain joins TRBV30 to TRBJ2-5, with 11 positions matching TRBD2. Germline-derived CDR1 and CDR2 are GTSNPN and SVGIG (reference sequence). V gave up 5 bases and J gave up 3 bases; unmatched junction bases: 11. This CDR3 is built from 16 residues. CDR3 region: CAWDLGLAGTKETQYF. The CDR3 DNA reads as TGTGCCTGGGACCTAGGACTAGCGGGTACCAAAGAGACCCAGTACTTC. Combining the CDR3 with reference TRBV30 and TRBJ2-5 gives the whole variable domain SQTIHQWPATLVQPVGSPLSLECTVEGTSNPNLYWYRQAAGRGLQLLFYSVGIGQISSEVPQNLSASRPQDRQFILSSKKLLLSDSGFYLCAWDLGLAGTKETQYFGPGTRLLVL.

This chain uses TRBV29-1 with TRBJ2-5; 8 bases map to TRBD2. The germline CDR1 and CDR2 sequences are SQVTM and ANQGSEA. V was clipped by 6 bases and J by 4 bases; unmatched bases: 7. The CDR3 is made up of 13 amino acids. The CDR3 coding sequence is TGCAGCGTGGATGGTCTAGCGGGAGAGACCCAGTACTTC. Encoded protein: CSVDGLAGETQYF.

The V and J genes are TRBV27 and TRBJ1-2; maybe TRBD1 (5 bases). Looked up from germline, CDR1 is MNHEY and CDR2 is SMNVEV (reference sequence). Trimming shortened V by 6 bases and J by 7 bases, and 21 bases separated the two germline ends. The CDR3 sequence is 15 residues long. CDR3 in DNA: TGTGCCAGCAGCCCCACCGGGGGAACCGGCAGTGGCTACACCTTC. Encoded protein: CASSPTGGTGSGYTF.

This chain uses TRBV20-1 with TRBJ2-3; 9 bases map to TRBD2. The CDR3 loop spans 15 amino acids. V lost 3 bases and J lost 2; bases outside the gene matches: 6. CDR1 is DFQATT and CDR2 is SNEGSKA in the germline V gene (reference sequence). The CDR3 reads CSASVLAGITDTQYF. The CDR3 region has the DNA TGCAGTGCTAGTGTGCTAGCGGGGATCACAGATACGCAGTATTTT.

This chain joins TRBV20-1 and TRBJ2-7; TRBD2 aligns across 15 bases. Trimming cost V 0 bases and J 2 bases; bases outside gene matches: 11. The CDR3 has 19 amino acids. Germline V CDR1 and CDR2: DFQATT, SNEGSKA (reference sequence). The CDR3 DNA reads as TGCAGTGCTAGAGATCTTGGGACTAGCGGGAGGCGTCCCCCCTACGAGCAGTACTTC. Its protein is CSARDLGTSGRRPPYEQYF.

This chain's CDR3 is CASSFRGTQYF. In DNA, the CDR3 is TGTGCCAGCAGTTTTCGGGGTACGCAGTATTTT. The V and J genes are TRBV27 and TRBJ2-3, with D tentatively TRBD2 (5 bases). Trimming left V 3 bases short and J 8 bases short, with 6 bases between. Germline V gene lookup returns CDR1 MNHEY and CDR2 SMNVEV (reference sequence). CDR3 size: 11 residues.

J is TRBJ2-1 and V is TRBV20-1; possibly TRBD2 for D (6 bases). V shed 6 bases and J shed 0 bases, with 15 bases lying between them. The CDR3 runs to 15 residues. Germline V CDR1 and CDR2: DFQATT, SNEGSKA (reference sequence). The CDR3 loop is CSAPPGLDSYNEQFF. The CDR3 DNA reads TGCAGTGCACCTCCGGGACTCGACTCCTACAATGAGCAGTTCTTC.

This chain uses TRBV30 with TRBJ2-7; 8 bases are shared with TRBD1. The CDR3 has 14 amino acids. Germline CDR1 is GTSNPN and CDR2 is SVGIG (reference sequence). Unmatched junction bases numbered 7, after V lost 0 bases and J lost 6 bases. The CDR3 nucleotides are TGTGCCTGGAGTGTAGGACAGGGCAGTGCCGAGCAGTACTTC. Protein sequence: CAWSVGQGSAEQYF.

A single count supports this clonotype. This chain connects TRBV24-1 to TRBJ1-5, with 12 bases that match TRBD1. The CDR3 has 15 amino acids. Per the germline V gene, CDR1 is KGHDR and CDR2 is SFDVKD. The trim removed 3 bases at V and 9 bases at J, leaving 5 bases unmatched. In DNA form, the CDR3 reads TGTGCCACCAGTGATACGGGACAGGGGGCTAGGCCCCAGCATTTT. Amino acid sequence: CATSDTGQGARPQHF.

V and J are TRBV7-8 and TRBJ2-7, with D possibly TRBD2 on 6 matching bases. The CDR3 is 13 amino acids. The V gene's germline CDR1 is SGHVS and CDR2 FQNEAQ. Between the trimmed V and J ends, which lost 4 bases and 3 bases, there was a span of 10 bases. The CDR3 nucleotides are TGTGCCAGCAGCTCTTCCGGGGGCTACGAGCAGTACTTC. It yields the protein CASSSSGGYEQYF.

V and J are TRBV19 and TRBJ2-2; D possibly corresponds to TRBD1 (6 bases). In germline, CDR1 is LNHDA, CDR2 SQIVND (reference sequence). V lost 4 bases and J 0 bases, leaving 9 bases between the germline ends. CDR3 length equals 15 residues. DNA of the CDR3: TGTGCCAGTAGTAGGGGGCTTTCGAACACCGGGGAGCTGTTTTTT. Amino acid sequence: CASSRGLSNTGELFF.

This chain uses TRBV2 with TRBJ1-5, with 8 bases lining up with TRBD1. The V and J ends lost 3 bases and 5 bases, in that order; junction bases with no gene match: 6. CDR3 length: 15 amino acids. The V gene's germline CDR1 is SNHLY and CDR2 FYNNEI. In DNA form, the CDR3 reads TGTGCCAGCAGTGACTCCGAGACAGGGGATCAGCCCCAGCATTTT. Its protein product is CASSDSETGDQPQHF.

The chain employs TRBV2 and TRBJ2-1, with D uncertain. The V gene lost 11 bases and the J gene lost 10 bases, with 9 bases spanning the gap. Germline CDR1 reads SNHLY; CDR2 reads FYNNEI. The CDR3 totals 9 residues. CDR3 in amino acids: CAGGVEQFF. CDR3 in DNA: TGTGCCGGTGGGGTAGAGCAGTTCTTC.

The chain carries TRBV24-1 and TRBJ2-5; 7 nucleotides align to TRBD1. This CDR3 spans 14 amino acids. Germline assignment: CDR1 KGHDR and CDR2 SFDVKD. Unmatched junction bases numbered 3, after V lost 4 bases and J lost 2 bases. CDR3 bases: TGTGCCACCAGTGACGGGACAGTTCAAGAGACCCAGTACTTC. It encodes CATSDGTVQETQYF.